The source of this T cell receptor (beta chain) is a study of shared clonotypes between healthy human individuals. Tens of thousands of T cell genomes (around 200 ng DNA) went into each sorted-subset replicate. Under the authors' procedure: Owing to the provision of junction-only sequences devoid of quality scores by immunoSEQ, filtering differed. Profiled with immunoSEQ multiplex PCR; TCRdb holds only in-frame clones, not every one. That table is the source of V, J and clone size, and D and trimming were worked out from the DNA. The data show 600,000 to 750,000 clones, with about nine tenths seen just once and 34% held by the top ten. All donors qualified as healthy HIV-negative adults and had experienced no recent acute infections or vaccinations. As to this clone: Its antigen is still unknown.

Study results and limitations: What rarefaction showed was incomplete sorted-subset sequencing despite large depth.

Between the trimmed V and J ends, which lost 1 base and 7 bases, there was a span of 6 bases. The CDR3 contains 12 residues. Looked up from germline, CDR1 is SGHDT and CDR2 is YYEEEE. This sequence originates from a man aged 18 to 30 in good health. Some clones in this sample may be carry-over from other donors' samples. The chain couples TRBV5-6 to TRBJ1-5, with D maybe TRBD1 (6 bases). The sequencing sample was made of memory CD8+ T cells from PBMCs. Subset described: CD45RO+ cells pooled with CCR7-negative TemRA cells. CDR3 protein: CASSLRGQPQHF. The CDR3 nucleotides read TGTGCCAGCAGCTTGAGGGGGCAGCCCCAGCATTTT. Filled out from reference TRBV5-6 and TRBJ1-5, the complete variable domain reads DAGVTQSPTHLIKTRGQQVTLRCSPKSGHDTVSWYQQALGQGPQFIFQYYEEEERQRGNFPDRFSGHQFPNYSSELNVNALLLGDSALYLCASSLRGQPQHFGDGTRLSIL.